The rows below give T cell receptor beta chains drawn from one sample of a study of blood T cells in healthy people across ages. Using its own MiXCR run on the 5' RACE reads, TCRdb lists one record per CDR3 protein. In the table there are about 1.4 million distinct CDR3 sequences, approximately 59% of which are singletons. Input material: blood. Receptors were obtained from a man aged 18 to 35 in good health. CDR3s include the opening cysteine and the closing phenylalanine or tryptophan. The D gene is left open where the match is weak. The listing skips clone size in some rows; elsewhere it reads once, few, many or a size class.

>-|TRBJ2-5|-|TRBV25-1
CASSEYPAETQYF
TGTGCCAGCAGTGAATATCCGGCGGAGACCCAGTACTTC
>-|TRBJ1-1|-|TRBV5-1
CASSLAQGTEAFF
TGTGCCAGCAGCTTGGCTCAGGGCACTGAAGCTTTCTTT
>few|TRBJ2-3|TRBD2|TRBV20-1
CSARVREYTTDTQYF
TGCAGTGCTAGAGTGCGGGAGTATACCACAGATACGCAGTATTTT
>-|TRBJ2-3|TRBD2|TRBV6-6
CASSYSLAGVGDTQYF
TGTGCCAGCAGTTACTCTCTAGCGGGGGTAGGAGATACGCAGTATTTT
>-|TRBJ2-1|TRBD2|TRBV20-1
CSAEGTSGRDEQFF
TGCAGTGCGGAAGGGACTAGCGGGAGAGATGAGCAGTTCTTC
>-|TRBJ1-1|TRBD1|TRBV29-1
CSVEGTGYQAFF
TGCAGCGTTGAAGGGACAGGGTATCAAGCTTTCTTT
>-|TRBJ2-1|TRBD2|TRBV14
CASSQLSGGPFNEQFF
TGTGCCAGCAGCCAATTATCGGGAGGGCCTTTCAATGAGCAGTTCTTC
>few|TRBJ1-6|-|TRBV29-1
CSVREGRNSPLHF
TGCAGCGTCCGCGAGGGGCGTAATTCACCCCTCCACTTT
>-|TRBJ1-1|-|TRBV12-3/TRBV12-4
CASTLGEFTEAFF
TGTGCCAGCACTCTCGGGGAATTCACTGAAGCTTTCTTT
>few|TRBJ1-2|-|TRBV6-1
CASRAWALDPNGYTF
TGTGCCAGCAGGGCATGGGCTCTCGATCCCAATGGCTACACCTTC
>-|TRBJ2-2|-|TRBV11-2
CASSAFRVETGELFF
TGTGCCAGCAGCGCCTTCAGGGTGGAGACCGGGGAGCTGTTTTTT
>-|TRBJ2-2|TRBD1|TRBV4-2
CASSQSGTGNTGELFF
TGTGCCAGCAGCCAGTCCGGGACAGGGAACACCGGGGAGCTGTTTTTT
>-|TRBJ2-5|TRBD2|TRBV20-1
CSARASGGVRSYNEQYF
TGCAGTGCTAGAGCTAGCGGGGGGGTTCGCTCCTACAATGAGCAGTACTTC
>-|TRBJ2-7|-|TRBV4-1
CASSQAPVELSSYEQYF
TGCGCCAGCAGCCAAGCCCCAGTTGAACTTAGCTCCTACGAGCAGTACTTC
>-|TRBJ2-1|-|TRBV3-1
CASSQQYEQFF
TGTGCCAGCAGCCAACAGTATGAGCAGTTCTTC
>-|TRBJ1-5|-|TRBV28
CASSLRDGQPQHF
TGTGCCAGCAGTTTACGCGATGGGCAGCCCCAGCATTTT
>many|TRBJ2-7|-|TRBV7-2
CASSLLATTYEQYF
TGTGCCAGCAGCTTACTAGCGACTACCTACGAGCAGTACTTC
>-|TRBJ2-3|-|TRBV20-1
CSARDYRMPSTDTQYF
TGCAGTGCTAGAGATTACAGGATGCCTAGCACAGATACGCAGTATTTT
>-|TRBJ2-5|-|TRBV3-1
CASSRGDETQYF
TGTGCCAGCAGCCGAGGGGATGAGACCCAGTACTTC
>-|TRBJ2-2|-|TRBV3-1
CASSRQTTGELFF
TGTGCCAGCAGTAGGCAGACCACCGGGGAGCTGTTTTTT
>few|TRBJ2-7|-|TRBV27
CASRGSPSYEQYF
TGTGCCAGCAGAGGCTCACCGTCCTACGAGCAGTACTTC
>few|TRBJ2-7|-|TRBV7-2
CASSFYRRSDYEQYF
TGTGCCAGCAGCTTTTACAGGCGGTCTGACTACGAGCAGTACTTC
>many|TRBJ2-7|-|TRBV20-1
CSAEPGDGSYEQYF
TGCAGTGCTGAACCCGGGGACGGCTCCTACGAGCAGTACTTC
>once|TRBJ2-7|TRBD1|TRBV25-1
CASSTRDRGGILYEQYF
TGTGCCAGCAGTACAAGAGACAGGGGGGGAATCCTCTACGAGCAGTACTTC
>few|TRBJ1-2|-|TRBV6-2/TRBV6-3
CASSYSGNYGYTF
TGTGCCAGCAGTTATTCAGGGAACTATGGCTACACCTTC
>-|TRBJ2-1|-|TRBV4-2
CASSPRLDARSYNEQFF
TGTGCCAGCAGCCCAAGATTAGACGCCCGCTCCTACAATGAGCAGTTCTTC
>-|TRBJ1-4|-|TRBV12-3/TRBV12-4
CASSSFFTTMTGDEKLFF
TGTGCCAGCAGTTCCTTTTTTACCACAATGACAGGAGATGAAAAACTGTTTTTT
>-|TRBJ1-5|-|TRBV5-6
CASSSQGLRQPQHF
TGTGCCAGCAGCTCACAGGGTTTAAGGCAGCCCCAGCATTTT
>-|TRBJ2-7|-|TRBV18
CASSPSLGSYEQYF
TGTGCCAGCTCACCTTCTCTTGGCTCCTACGAGCAGTACTTC
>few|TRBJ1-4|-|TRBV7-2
CASSSDRANEKLFF
TGTGCCAGCAGCTCGGACAGAGCAAATGAAAAACTGTTTTTT
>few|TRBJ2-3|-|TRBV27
CASSFERTDTQYF
TGTGCCAGCAGTTTTGAGCGCACAGATACGCAGTATTTT
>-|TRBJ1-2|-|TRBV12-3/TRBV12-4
CASTSGEDYDYTF
TGTGCCAGCACATCCGGGGAGGACTATGACTACACCTTC
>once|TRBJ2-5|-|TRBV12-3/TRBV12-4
CASSGDTLQETQYF
TGTGCCAGCAGTGGGGACACATTACAAGAGACCCAGTACTTC
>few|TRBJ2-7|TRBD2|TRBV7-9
CASSGSGAGGVSYEQYF
TGTGCCAGCAGCGGGAGTGGGGCGGGGGGTGTCTCCTACGAGCAGTACTTC
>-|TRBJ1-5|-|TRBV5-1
CASSPYAGWSDQPQHF
TGCGCCAGCAGCCCCTACGCGGGTTGGAGCGATCAGCCCCAGCATTTT
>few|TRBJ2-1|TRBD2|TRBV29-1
CSVEGTSAQLNEQFF
TGCAGCGTTGAGGGGACTAGCGCTCAACTGAACGAGCAGTTCTTC